This T cell receptor (beta chain) was identified during a study of technical replicates of blood from several donors. This CDR3 has 11 residues. In germline, CDR1 is MDHEN, CDR2 SYDVKM. Trimming took 7 bases from V and 3 from J, leaving 7 bases between them. Measured with immunoSEQ multiplex PCR; TCRdb has only the in-frame clones, and not every one. The sample yields under 90,000 clones, less than 95% seen once. The V and J genes are TRBV28 and TRBJ2-7; D is unclear. Sequenced input: T cells isolated from PBMCs. This receptor was identified in a human donor in good health. The CDR3 DNA follows: TGTGCCAGCACTAACCGCTACGAGCAGTACTTC. This sequence encodes CASTNRYEQYF.